This is a list of T cell receptor beta chains from one sample in a study of T cells after yellow fever vaccination. TCRdb called the 5' RACE reads again in MiXCR, with one record for every CDR3 protein. Among about 73,000 distinct CDR3 sequences listed, approximately 7.5% were seen once. The source was CD8+ T cells sorted from PBMCs, collected on the day of the yellow fever booster vaccination. These receptors all stem from a man younger than 45 who received the YFV17D yellow fever vaccine. CDR3s include the opening cysteine and the closing phenylalanine or tryptophan.

>TRBV7-7|TRBJ2-1
CASSLTAYNEQFF
>TRBV20-1|TRBJ2-1
CSARGGLAGVVGIEQFF
>TRBV6-5|TRBJ2-3
CASRVYTQYF
>TRBV6-4|TRBJ2-1
CASSSAGTSGSYSYNEQFF
>TRBV4-2|TRBJ1-1
CASSQGTMNTEAFF
>TRBV6-5|TRBJ2-7
CASSYWASGDEQYF
>TRBV5-1|TRBJ2-1
CASSFYLAGGDEQFF
>TRBV6-2/TRBV6-3|TRBJ1-1
CASSYLVDSSGATEAFF
>TRBV28|TRBJ2-7
CASRETGEFGEQYF
>TRBV14|TRBJ1-1
CASSRGTGGKAFF
>TRBV6-1|TRBJ2-1
CASSPPDGYNEQFF
>TRBV7-8|TRBJ2-7
CASSPMTGGDYEQYF
>TRBV5-6|TRBJ2-5
CASSLLYRQETQYF
>TRBV6-2/TRBV6-3|TRBJ1-4
CASSYVGTGDRKLFF
>TRBV20-1|TRBJ2-7
CSARDGSGSGDEQYF
>TRBV7-9|TRBJ1-2
CASSWSGPTYGYTF
>TRBV2|TRBJ2-5
CASSERETQYF
>TRBV7-2|TRBJ2-7
CASSPISGRAYEQYF
>TRBV7-2|TRBJ2-3
CASSYPTSGSDTDTQYF
>TRBV28|TRBJ2-1
CASRAGQGASYNEQFF
>TRBV7-9|TRBJ2-5
CASSHGQGSQETQYF
>TRBV2|TRBJ2-5
CASSSDRAETQYF
>TRBV19|TRBJ2-7
CASRPRDVSYEQYF
>TRBV7-2|TRBJ2-3
CASSPGLAGGPWSPYF
>TRBV9|TRBJ2-5
CASSPGLAGIKETQYF
>TRBV7-8|TRBJ2-2
CASSRNTGELFF
>TRBV29-1|TRBJ2-4
CSFRLALNIQYF
>TRBV5-1|TRBJ1-1
CASSLPGQGTEAFF
>TRBV9|TRBJ2-5
CASSVAVAEETQYF
>TRBV15|TRBJ2-1
CATSPGQGTYNEQFF
>TRBV20-1|TRBJ2-5
CSASHFGIGETQYF
>TRBV15|TRBJ2-7
CATSSLDEVLSYEQYF
>TRBV2|TRBJ2-1
CASTEEGGLINEQFF
>TRBV28|TRBJ2-1
CASSLGSALNEQFF
>TRBV6-5|TRBJ2-2
CASSYGANTGELFF
>TRBV14|TRBJ2-1
CASSHQEDRDPMGNEQFF
>TRBV29-1|TRBJ2-7
CSVEDGSGRYEQYF
>TRBV15|TRBJ2-3
CATSRVAGGLDTQYF
>TRBV9|TRBJ1-1
CASSVGGADTEAFF
>TRBV18|TRBJ2-2
CASSPPIVTGELFF
>TRBV4-3|TRBJ2-2
CASSQFTGTQNTGELFF
>TRBV20-1|TRBJ1-1
CSARVLDSRKTMNTEAFF
>TRBV6-5|TRBJ1-5
CASSYPGQGDQPQHF
>TRBV30|TRBJ1-2
CAWGTPGYGYTF
>TRBV29-1|TRBJ1-1
CSVEEFGTTEAFF